This T cell receptor (beta chain) was recovered during a study of cytomegalovirus exposure and HLA in healthy donors (dated by TCRdb to the late 2010s). As for the study more broadly: According to an earlier analysis of 587 of the donors, 150 million to 200 million T cells yielded approximately 120 million unique TCR beta sequences and roughly 280 Gb of sequence data. A later analysis re-examined previously published TCR beta repertoires from more than 600 donors and added high-resolution HLA genotyping to investigate patterns of TCR occurrence. Rather than using new phenotypic data, the later analysis identified candidate immune exposures from TCR beta sequences and from how often those sequences occurred across donors. The study combined high-throughput TCR immunosequencing, statistical association of individual TCRs with disease status, and machine learning to predict cytomegalovirus infection status. In an earlier analysis of more than 550 of the donors, high-throughput TCR beta sequencing was used to judge whether each TCR beta V gene segment behaved as functional or pseudogenic. Donor age, sex, ethnicity and CMV serostatus were compiled together with the repertoire data. Typing coverage differed by locus: A, B, C, DRB1 and DQB1 were typed in about 629-630 donors, DQA1 in 500 to 550, DPA1 in around 610, and DPB1 in roughly 450. Among about 360 genotyped donors of the cohort, an average of about 240,000 unique TCR beta nucleotide sequences were sequenced per donor, around a sixth of them non-productive. Using immunosequencing, the study profiled T cell repertoires from roughly 650 subjects and related those repertoires to cytomegalovirus serostatus. In a later genetic analysis, genome-wide SNP genotypes for 398 of the 666 donors were used, and that subset was treated as a discovery cohort. A separate validation cohort of 90 to 150 different subjects was used in addition to the 666-subject first cohort. Approximately 300 gigabases of sequencing data and around 87 million unique TCR sequences were included in an early release covering about 700 HLA-typed donors. Both class I and class II loci were covered by HLA typing, at four-digit resolution. Four to six DR-DQ haplotypes were handled as single units for association and clustering, since linkage in the cohort was strong. The study aimed to test whether cataloging public T cell receptors could reveal signatures of past pathogen exposure. The genetic ancestry cluster associated with self-reported Caucasian donors included about 84% of the approximately 430 genotyped donors. Every discovery cohort repertoire had been produced on one sequencing platform. What the research found in general, with its limitations: A further reported finding was that TCR beta sequences accurately predicted the HLA-A and HLA-B alleles for most subjects in the first cohort. A later genetic analysis associated a missense DCLRE1C variant with V-gene and J-gene trimming of TCR beta chains, and an independent cohort replicated the association. Immune exposure information for the cohort was limited to CMV serostatus. In a later analysis, about 17,000 TCR beta sequences were associated with specific HLA alleles at a false discovery rate of 0.05. Linkage disequilibrium might explain the correlated functional status among segregating V segments, but an unknown experimental factor could not be ruled out. A later genetic analysis reported fewer N-insertions in productive TCRs among donors in an Asian-associated ancestry cluster than the roughly 670-donor mean. A later analysis found that HLA-associated TCR beta chains were more clonally expanded and had lower generation probabilities than equally common non-associated chains. An earlier analysis of around 540 of the donors showed that most TCR beta V segments appeared in productive rearrangements either about 87% or about 30% of the time, which broadly matched IMGT annotations. Presence/absence analyses assumed roughly uniform sequencing depth across donors, an assumption that may not hold. A later analysis found that most CMV-associated TCR beta chains appeared HLA-restricted, with HLA associations seemingly driven largely by CMV exposure. Most TCR sequences were seen in very few donors, while some public TCRs were found in many individuals. Some IMGT-functional V segments, including TRBV6-2 and TRBV6-3, could not be distinguished by the 87-base-pair reads and were therefore excluded. In both the original and validation cohorts, the classifier was reported to diagnose cytomegalovirus status with high specificity and sensitivity. Only TCR beta chains were sequenced in this cohort, and the absence of alpha or paired-chain data limited detectable features. A later analysis found that TCR association rates varied across HLA loci, with DRB1 alleles showing the most associated TCRs and HLA-C alleles the fewest. The earlier analysis of some 560 of the donors excluded roughly 17 rarely observed V segments, including chromosome 9 orphons, because counts were too low. A few of the identified cytomegalovirus-associated TCR beta chains were confirmed in vitro to be specific for cytomegalovirus antigens. The authors suggested that the approach could potentially be extended to other disease states and immunological phenotypes. When HLA alleles, especially DR and DQ, strongly co-occurred, TCR associations were difficult to assign to individual alleles. A group of highly shared sequence variants was considered likely to be a technical artifact of the sequencing pipeline. Because HLA typing was missing for some donors at each locus, association tests included only the typed subset. The study gave a list of over 150 TCR beta chains associated with cytomegalovirus. According to a later analysis, parvovirus B19, influenza, CMV and Epstein-Barr virus appeared linked to several top co-occurrence clusters.

The cohort was made up of roughly 670 healthy bone marrow donors. At the time of sampling, every cohort member was nominally healthy, though immune exposures that went unrecorded were likely present. The donor tested CMV seronegative and was one of the 352 seronegative cohort members. A peripheral blood sample was provided by each donor, and peripheral blood mononuclear cells were used for TCR beta sequencing. The Qiagen DNeasy Blood Extraction Kit was used to extract genomic DNA from the blood cell samples. CDR1 and CDR2, looked up from the germline V gene (reference sequence), are SGHNT and YYREEE. Counted from cysteine to phenylalanine, this CDR3 has 15 amino acids. The kept DNA is CDR3 alone, 45 bases in frame from the first base. Clipping removes 4 bases from V and 6 bases from J, with 8 as the unmatched junction base count. Details on this clone: It has no known antigen specificity. It has no much larger one-base neighbor in the sample; base qualities were not kept.

Library prep was done by the immunoSEQ multiplex PCR assay. The multiplex PCR relied on a mix of 60 forward primers for TCR Vbeta segments and 13 reverse primers for TCR Jbeta segments. A multiplex PCR assay on genomic DNA amplified the CDR3 region of rearranged TCR beta genes. Amplified TCR beta libraries were sequenced as 87-base-pair reads on the Illumina HiSeq System. From the authors' description of their analysis: Across the roughly 670 repertoires, a later analysis counted 80 million or so unique TCR beta chains, about 10 million of which were shared by at least two donors. A nearest-neighbor algorithm error-corrected the raw reads and collapsed the reads into unique sequences, merging closely related sequences to remove PCR and sequencing errors. V, D and J gene segments were assigned by aligning CDR3 sequences to IMGT reference sequences. For a sequence to be retained, a match of at least six nucleotides to both a V gene segment and a J gene segment was required. A rearrangement was called productive if the CDR3 had no stop codons and remained in frame with V and J, and every other rearrangement was called non-productive. CDR3 was defined according to IMGT convention as the region running from the second conserved V-encoded cysteine to the conserved J-encoded phenylalanine. The earlier analysis of more than 450 of the donors excluded sequences that lacked an unambiguous match to a single V gene segment. An earlier analysis of several hundred of the donors called V segments functional above 56.7% productive rearrangements and segregating when the between-donor standard deviation exceeded 5%. To diagnose cytomegalovirus status from the catalog of TCR beta chain sequences, a statistical classification framework was built. In a later analysis, V and J genes were assigned by comparing TCR nucleotide sequences against IMGT/GENE-DB human TR gene sequences. In a later analysis, CDR3 sequences and most-parsimonious VDJ recombination scenarios were assigned using the TCRdist pipeline. In a later analysis, every TCR beta chain was defined by the combination of its CDR3 amino acid sequence and its V-gene family, and reads without a unique V-gene family were dropped. As a way to deal with suspected cross-contamination and a sequencing artifact, a later analysis dropped roughly 600 nucleotide sequences that were highly shared and had low generation probability. In a later analysis, a clonal expansion index for each public chain was calculated from normalized within-repertoire ranks of inferred template counts. Generation probabilities in a later analysis came from a VDJ recombination model fitted to out-of-frame rearrangements, and those results were checked against IGoR. In a later analysis, TCR-TCR, TCR-HLA and TCR-CMV co-occurrence was scored with hypergeometric tests, and a repertoire-size bias correction was applied to TCR pairs. A later analysis estimated false discovery rates by permuting HLA or CMV assignments 20 times. A later analysis grouped co-occurring TCRs with DBSCAN, adding TCRdist sequence similarity when clustering within HLA-allele-positive subsets. Repertoires with fewer than 30,000 or more than 120,000 public chains, plus five repertoires with anomalous nucleotide sharing, were excluded from co-occurrence clustering. Drawn from immuneACCESS, this table holds only the in-frame rearrangements with V and J called that TCRdb kept. Clones are partly lost; checked studies trace under half to an unresolved V gene and leave the rest unexplained. That table supplies the V and J calls and clone size; D and trimming were determined from the DNA. The table for this sample lists 150,000 to 250,000 clones; 65% to 85% of them were counted only once. About 0.094% of the sample goes to the ten largest clones.

The chain joins TRBV5-4 to TRBJ1-2, with 11 bases in between that match TRBD1. The specimen sequenced was PBMCs. The TCR originated in a boy aged 2 to 10 in good health and CMV-seronegative. The CDR3 protein: CASSRTGGSSHGYTF. The bases are TGTGCCAGCAGCCGGACAGGGGGCTCCTCACATGGCTACACCTTC.